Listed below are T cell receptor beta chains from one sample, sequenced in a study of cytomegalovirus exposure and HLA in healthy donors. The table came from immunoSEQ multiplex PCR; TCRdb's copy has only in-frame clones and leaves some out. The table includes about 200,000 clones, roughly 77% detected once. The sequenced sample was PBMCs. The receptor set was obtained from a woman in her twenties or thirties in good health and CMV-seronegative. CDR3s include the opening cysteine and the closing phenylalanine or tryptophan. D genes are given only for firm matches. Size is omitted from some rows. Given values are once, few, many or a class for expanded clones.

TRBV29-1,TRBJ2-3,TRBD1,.,CSVPGQGSRRTDTQYF,TGCAGCGTCCCCGGACAGGGAAGTAGAAGGACAGATACGCAGTATTTT
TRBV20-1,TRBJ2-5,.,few,CSAQRETQYF,TGCAGTGCTCAACGGGAGACCCAGTACTTC
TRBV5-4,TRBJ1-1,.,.,CASSFRNTEAFF,TGTGCCAGCAGCTTCAGGAACACTGAAGCTTTCTTT
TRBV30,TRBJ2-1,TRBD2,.,CAWSRTSGMEGEQFF,TGTGCCTGGAGTCGGACTAGCGGGATGGAGGGTGAGCAGTTCTTC
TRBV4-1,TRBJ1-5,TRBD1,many,CASSQMGQLTNQPQHF,TGCGCCAGCAGCCAGATGGGACAGCTTACCAATCAGCCCCAGCATTTT
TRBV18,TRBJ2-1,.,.,CASSPPLPYNEQFF,TGTGCCAGCTCACCACCTCTCCCCTACAATGAGCAGTTCTTC
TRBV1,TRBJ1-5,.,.,CTSSQSRGQPQHF,TGCACCAGCAGCCAGAGTAGGGGCCAGCCCCAGCATTTT
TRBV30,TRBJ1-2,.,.,CAWSVPGSKSYTF,TGTGCCTGGAGTGTACCCGGGTCGAAAAGCTACACCTTC
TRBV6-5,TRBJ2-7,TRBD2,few,CASGGGSGGSYEQYF,TGTGCCAGCGGAGGTGGTAGCGGGGGATCCTACGAGCAGTACTTC
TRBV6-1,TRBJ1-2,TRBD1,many,CASSELDRGGYGYTF,TGTGCCAGCAGTGAATTGGACAGGGGAGGCTATGGCTACACCTTC
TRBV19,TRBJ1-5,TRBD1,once,CASTIQGGQGRQPQHF,TGTGCCAGTACCATTCAGGGGGGACAGGGAAGGCAGCCCCAGCATTTT
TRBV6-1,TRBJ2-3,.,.,CATRGDRNTDTQYF,TGTGCCACCCGCGGTGACAGAAACACAGATACGCAGTATTTT